Each of the 22 T cell receptor beta chains below was sequenced from the same sample in a study of blood T cells in healthy people across ages. A second about 6 to 12 cycle PCR used barcoded and J-beta primers. TCRdb reprocessed the 5' RACE reads with MiXCR, giving one entry per CDR3 protein. This repertoire shows 1.5 million to 2 million distinct CDR3 sequences, around 50% found once; its top ten account for less than 2.5%. The sequencing sample was made of blood. These receptor sequences come from a woman aged 40 to 55 in good health.

V gene TRBV25-1 combines with J gene TRBJ2-4, with a possible D match to TRBD1 (5 bases). CDR1 MGHDK and CDR2 SYGVNS come from the germline V gene. The CDR3 extends over 17 amino acids. The V end was cut by 3 bases, the J end by 2 bases, with 17 bases between. The CDR3 sequence: CASSEPLGAGTKNIQYF. CDR3 DNA: TGTGCCAGCAGTGAGCCCTTAGGGGCAGGAACCAAAAACATTCAGTACTTC. The full variable domain, its missing parts supplied by reference TRBV25-1 and TRBJ2-4, is EADIYQTPRYLVIGTGKKITLECSQTMGHDKMYWYQQDPGMELHLIHYSYGVNSTEKGDLSSESTVSRIRTEHFPLTLESARPSHTSQYLCASSEPLGAGTKNIQYFGAGTRLSVL.

The CDR3 loop is CASSHSGFHTDTQYF. The CDR3 region has the DNA TGTGCCAGCTCACACAGCGGGTTCCACACAGATACGCAGTATTTT. V is TRBV18 and J is TRBJ2-3, with D maybe TRBD2 (6 bases). Trimming took 4 bases from V and 2 from J, leaving 13 bases between them. Germline CDR1 is KGHSH and CDR2 is LQKENI. The CDR3 is made up of 15 amino acids.

The chain combines TRBV4-2 with TRBJ1-2; weak D call: TRBD1 (6 bases). The CDR3 covers 14 residues. The V end lost 4 bases, the J end lost 8 bases, and 17 bases lay between the germline ends. Germline V CDR1 and CDR2: LGHNA, YNFKEQ. CDR3 coding DNA: TGTGCCAGCAGCCCAATAGGGGACACACCCGGCTACACCTTC. Its translation is CASSPIGDTPGYTF.

The chain carries TRBV7-2 and TRBJ2-5; 8 bases are a match to TRBD1. The J call may be wrong; the DNA end is better matched by TRBJ2-7. Germline CDR1 is SGHTA and CDR2 is FQGNSA. This CDR3 spans 15 amino acids. The CDR3 is CASSLGQGAFHEQYF. The CDR3 DNA follows: TGTGCCAGCAGCTTAGGGCAGGGGGCTTTCCACGAGCAGTACTTC.

The rearrangement joins TRBV20-1 to TRBJ1-2; 8 bases are a match to TRBD1. The CDR3 is made up of 15 amino acids. Germline values: CDR1 DFQATT, CDR2 SNEGSKA (reference sequence). The CDR3 coding sequence is TGCAGCAGAACACCAAGGGACAGGAGGATCTATGGCTACACCTTC. Protein: CSRTPRDRRIYGYTF.

J is TRBJ2-4 and V is TRBV5-1; no clear D gene. Germline V gene sequence: CDR1 SGHRS, CDR2 YFSETQ. The V end was cut by 0 bases, the J end by 5 bases, with 15 bases between. The CDR3 extends over 16 amino acids. This CDR3 is CASSLAAAAQENIQYF. CDR3 DNA: TGCGCCAGCAGCTTGGCGGCGGCGGCGCAGGAAAACATTCAGTACTTC.

The sample holds a few counts of this clonotype. This chain uses TRBV27 with TRBJ2-5; D is unresolved. The last part of the DNA fits TRBJ2-7 better; the J call may be wrong. CDR1 and CDR2 from the germline V gene are MNHEY and SMNVEV (reference sequence). CDR3 size: 13 residues. The CDR3 DNA reads TGTGCCAGCAGTCTTATCACTGCGGCCGAGCAGTACTTC. Residues: CASSLITAAEQYF.

Concerning this clonotype itself: Just one base apart from a much larger clone, this may be a read error. This chain connects TRBV27 to TRBJ2-1; perhaps TRBD1 as D (6 bases). The germline CDR1 and CDR2 sequences are MNHEY and SMNVEV (reference sequence). This CDR3 has 15 residues. Trimming removed 3 bases at V and 8 bases at J, with 17 bases between. CDR3 coding DNA: TGTGCCAGCAGTTTTCTAGCCGTGAAGGGGGATGAGCAGTTCTTC. Its protein product is CASSFLAVKGDEQFF.

V gene TRBV6-2 or TRBV6-3 combines with J gene TRBJ2-7; a weak D match, TRBD1 (6 bases). The CDR3 spans 15 residues. V shed 2 bases and J shed 3 bases, with 14 bases lying between them. The germline V gene encodes CDR1 MNHEY and CDR2 SVGEGT. The CDR3 sequence is CASSYEGVLRYEQYF. Written as DNA, the CDR3 is TGTGCCAGCAGTTACGAGGGGGTTCTCCGCTACGAGCAGTACTTC.

This clonotype was observed a handful of times. CDR3 sequence reads: CAISSIQETQYF. CDR3 DNA: TGTGCCATCAGTTCGATTCAAGAGACCCAGTACTTC. The chain couples TRBV10-3 to TRBJ2-5; D gene uncertain. The CDR3 loop spans 12 amino acids. Germline CDR1 is ENHRY and CDR2 is SYGVKD. V lost 5 bases and J lost 2, with 6 bases in between.

This sequence joins TRBV2 and TRBJ2-7; D call uncertain. CDR1 is SNHLY, CDR2 FYNNEI, per germline. With 5 bases removed from V and 6 bases from J, the gap between germline ends came to 11 bases. The CDR3 spans 12 residues. The CDR3 DNA reads as TGTGCCAGCAGTTATGAACGCTCCGAGCAGTACTTC. It translates to CASSYERSEQYF. Based on the CDR3 plus reference TRBV2 and TRBJ2-7, the full variable domain is EPEVTQTPSHQVTQMGQEVILRCVPISNHLYFYWYRQILGQKVEFLVSFYNNEISEKSEIFDDQFSVERPDGSNFTLKIRSTKLEDSAMYFCASSYERSEQYFGPGTRLTVT.

This chain links TRBV4-2 with TRBJ1-5, with D hard to call. CDR1 is LGHNA, CDR2 YNFKEQ, per germline. V gave up 4 bases and J gave up 4 bases, with 11 bases separating them. The CDR3 has 14 amino acids. The CDR3 DNA reads TGTGCCAGCAGCCCGACCATCGAGAATCAGCCCCAGCATTTT. Residues: CASSPTIENQPQHF.

The chain joins TRBV12-3 or TRBV12-4 to TRBJ1-4; TRBD1 matches 7 bases. V gave up 4 bases and J gave up 5 bases; unmatched junction bases: 7. The length of the CDR3 is 15 residues. CDR3 loop: CASSYRQGQNEKLFF. The CDR3 DNA sequence: TGTGCCAGCAGTTACAGACAGGGCCAAAATGAAAAACTGTTTTTT.

The table lists this clonotype with a few counts. This sequence joins TRBV20-1 and TRBJ1-5; 10 nucleotides match TRBD1. From germline, CDR1 is DFQATT and CDR2 SNEGSKA (reference sequence). This CDR3 has 11 amino acids. V lost 6 bases to trimming and J lost 12 bases; unmatched junction nucleotides: 5. CDR3 DNA: TGCAGTGCCCTGACAGGGGGCGACCAGCATTTT. It encodes CSALTGGDQHF.

The chain uses TRBV11-1 and TRBJ1-1; no firm D call. The CDR3 runs to 15 residues. The V gene lost 7 bases and the J gene lost 1 base, with 16 bases spanning the gap. From germline, CDR1 is SGHAT and CDR2 FQDESV (reference sequence). The CDR3 sequence: CASKLRQVGNTEAFF. CDR3 nucleotide sequence: TGTGCCAGCAAACTTAGGCAGGTGGGGAACACTGAAGCTTTCTTT.

The chain combines TRBV4-2 with TRBJ2-7; TRBD2 agrees at 9 bases. There are 14 residues in the CDR3. Germline loops: CDR1 LGHNA, CDR2 YNFKEQ. The V segment lost 0 bases and the J segment 12 bases; nucleotides outside the gene matches: 9. CDR3 sequence (DNA): TGTGCCAGCAGCCAAGAAGGGTCTAGCGGGGTGACGTACTTC. Translated: CASSQEGSSGVTYF.

The rearrangement uses TRBV12-3 or TRBV12-4 and TRBJ2-3, with TRBD1 matching 7 bases. V lost 7 bases to trimming and J lost 2 bases; unmatched junction nucleotides: 12. The CDR3 loop spans 16 amino acids. For the CDR3, the DNA is TGTGCCAGCACCACATTCGACAGGGAAGACACAGATACGCAGTATTTT. Translating it yields CASTTFDREDTDTQYF.

The genes are TRBV14 and TRBJ2-7, with 8 bases matching TRBD1. The germline CDR1 and CDR2 sequences are SGHDN and FVKESK. After removal of 4 bases from V and 3 bases from J, the junction contained 17 bases not matched to a gene. The CDR3 extends over 18 amino acids. The CDR3 here is CASSPIKGSGQEIYEQYF. The CDR3 DNA reads TGTGCCAGCAGCCCTATCAAAGGATCGGGACAGGAAATCTACGAGCAGTACTTC.

Here the CDR3 DNA reads TGTGCCATCAGTGACAGGACAGGGAGCTCCTACGAGCAGTACTTC. Protein sequence: CAISDRTGSSYEQYF. This chain uses TRBV10-3 with TRBJ2-7; 8 bases agree with TRBD1. CDR1 is ENHRY, CDR2 SYGVKD, per germline. The trim removed 3 bases at V and 0 bases at J, leaving 4 bases unmatched. The CDR3 runs 15 residues.

This clonotype was picked up one time. This sequence joins TRBV2 and TRBJ1-5, with 11 bases that match TRBD1. The V gene end was trimmed by 4 bases and the J gene end by 6 bases; junction bases not matched to a gene: 5. The germline V gene encodes CDR1 SNHLY and CDR2 FYNNEI. This CDR3 is 15 amino acids long. The CDR3 sequence is CASSAGQGARQPQHF. In nucleotides, the CDR3 is TGTGCCAGCAGTGCCGGACAGGGGGCACGTCAGCCCCAGCATTTT. Complete variable domain (other parts from reference TRBV2 and TRBJ1-5): EPEVTQTPSHQVTQMGQEVILRCVPISNHLYFYWYRQILGQKVEFLVSFYNNEISEKSEIFDDQFSVERPDGSNFTLKIRSTKLEDSAMYFCASSAGQGARQPQHFGDGTRLSIL.

As to this clonotype: The junction and the germline gene differ at one end; a read error may be behind it. V gene TRBV7-2 combines with J gene TRBJ2-7; 10 bases agree with TRBD2. The J call may be in error: the DNA end matches TRBJ2-5 better. Germline loops: CDR1 SGHTA, CDR2 FQGNSA. This CDR3 region has 17 residues. The CDR3 coding sequence is TGTGCCAGCAGTTTAGGGGAACGGACTAGCGGACAGGAGACCCAGTACTTC. Its translation: CASSLGERTSGQETQYF.

CDR3 region: CASSPPRWDGMYNEQFF. CDR3 nucleotides: TGTGCCAGCAGCCCCCCGCGGTGGGACGGTATGTACAATGAGCAGTTCTTC. The V and J genes are TRBV5-6 and TRBJ2-1; D possibly uses TRBD1 or TRBD2 (5 bases each). V lost 4 bases, J lost 4 bases, and 21 bases lay in between. This CDR3 has 17 residues. Germline CDR1 is SGHDT and CDR2 is YYEEEE.